This is a list of T cell receptor beta chains from one sample in a study of PD-1 blockade in classical Hodgkin lymphoma. Assay: immunoSEQ multiplex PCR; the TCRdb copy retains only in-frame clones and omits some. The profile shows roughly 150,000 clones, nearly 80% of them singletons. Sequencing used peripheral blood mononuclear cells (PBMCs), obtained before the second cycle of nivolumab. These receptors came from a human donor with classical Hodgkin lymphoma. The CDR3 runs from the conserved cysteine through the conserved F or W. D genes are given only for firm matches. Size is stated for part of the rows, as once, few or many counts, or as a class when the clone is expanded.

V gene,D gene,J gene,clone size,CDR3 DNA,CDR3 protein
TRBV5-5,TRBD1,TRBJ2-2,-,TGTGCCAGCAGCATCACGTTTATAGACAGGGGGGGAATCGGGGAGCTGTTTTTT,CASSITFIDRGGIGELFF
TRBV15,-,TRBJ2-2,-,TGTGCCACCAGCAGAGTACAGGGTTTCAGGGACACCGGGGAGCTGTTTTTT,CATSRVQGFRDTGELFF
TRBV11-3,TRBD1,TRBJ2-5,-,TGTGCCAGCAGCTTGGGACAGGGAGAAGGAGAGACCCAGTACTTC,CASSLGQGEGETQYF
TRBV28,TRBD1,TRBJ2-1,-,TGTGCCAGCAGTTTGGCACAGGGGGGAAATGAGCAGTTCTTC,CASSLAQGGNEQFF
TRBV27,-,TRBJ1-1,-,TGTGCCAGCAGAGGGTATCAAGGGGCGGGTGAAGCTTTCTTT,CASRGYQGAGEAFF
TRBV28,-,TRBJ1-6,-,TGTGCCAGCAGTTTGCCAAATTCACCCCTCCACTTT,CASSLPNSPLHF
TRBV19,TRBD1,TRBJ1-1,-,TGTGCCAGTAGTACTTCGGTCCAGACAGGGTGGTACACTGAAGCTTTCTTT,CASSTSVQTGWYTEAFF
TRBV28,TRBD1,TRBJ2-7,-,TGTGCCAGCAGTTACCGGGACAGGGTTACCTACGAGCAGTACTTC,CASSYRDRVTYEQYF
TRBV7-2,TRBD1,TRBJ2-7,once,TGTGCCAGCAGCTTAGCCGGGACAGTCTACGAGCAGTACTTC,CASSLAGTVYEQYF
TRBV15,TRBD2,TRBJ2-5,-,TGTGCCACCAGCGGGGGACTACTTAACCAAGAGACCCAGTACTTC,CATSGGLLNQETQYF
TRBV19,TRBD2,TRBJ2-1,-,TGTGCCAGTAGTACTAGCGGGGGGGAAAATGAGCAGTTCTTC,CASSTSGGENEQFF
TRBV6-6,-,TRBJ1-5,few,TGTGCCAGCAGCAACAACGATCAGCCCCAGCATTTT,CASSNNDQPQHF
TRBV27,-,TRBJ2-7,-,TGTGCCAGCAGGGGGTGGGGGTCCTACGAGCAGTACTTC,CASRGWGSYEQYF
TRBV9,-,TRBJ2-7,-,TGTGCCAGCAGCGTAGGGGTAGGGCCCCTCTACGAGCAGTACTTC,CASSVGVGPLYEQYF
TRBV7-6,-,TRBJ2-1,-,TGTGCCAGCAGCTTAGAGAGGACAAGTCCCTACAATGAGCAGTTCTTC,CASSLERTSPYNEQFF
TRBV10-3,TRBD1,TRBJ1-1,-,TGTGCCATCAGTGGACAGGGAAATACTGAAGCTTTCTTT,CAISGQGNTEAFF
TRBV7-2,-,TRBJ2-3,-,TGTGCCAGCAGCTTATCCGGTGGAAATACGCAGTATTTT,CASSLSGGNTQYF
TRBV9,TRBD1,TRBJ1-3,-,TGTGCCAGCAGCGGACAGGGATCACTCTCTGGAAACACCATATATTTT,CASSGQGSLSGNTIYF
TRBV6-5,-,TRBJ2-1,-,TGTGCCAGCAGTTACCTCCCCACAGGAGCCTACAATGAGCAGTTCTTC,CASSYLPTGAYNEQFF
TRBV6-4,-,TRBJ2-2,-,TGTGCCAGCAGTGTGGGGGCTGCGAACACCGGGGAGCTGTTTTTT,CASSVGAANTGELFF
TRBV7-7,-,TRBJ2-5,-,TGTGCTAGCAGCGCGGAGGGCCCAGTGACCCAGTACTTC,CASSAEGPVTQYF
TRBV6-1,-,TRBJ1-4,-,TGTGCCAGTCTTTTCGGTCATAATGAAAAACTGTTTTTT,CASLFGHNEKLFF
TRBV7-3,TRBD1,TRBJ1-1,-,TGTGCCAGCAGCCCGGACAGGTACACTGAAGCTTTCTTT,CASSPDRYTEAFF
TRBV4-3,TRBD2,TRBJ2-7,-,TGCGCCAGCAGCCAAGAAGGCGGGAGGGCCCTCTACGAGCAGTACTTC,CASSQEGGRALYEQYF
TRBV7-2,-,TRBJ1-4,-,TGTGCCAGCAGCCAGGGACACTCTAATGAAAAACTGTTTTTT,CASSQGHSNEKLFF
TRBV6-6,TRBD1,TRBJ2-5,-,TGTGCCAGCACCAAACAGGGGTGGGAGACCCAGTACTTC,CASTKQGWETQYF
TRBV4-1,-,TRBJ1-2,-,TGCGCCAGCAGCCAAGATAACGAGTTGAGAATCGGTGGCTACACCTTC,CASSQDNELRIGGYTF
TRBV7-2,-,TRBJ1-1,few,TGTGCCAGCAGCCTAATTAGTCGGGGGGAGAACACTGAAGCTTTCTTT,CASSLISRGENTEAFF
TRBV10-3,-,TRBJ1-4,-,TGTGCCATCAGTGAGTCTGGCAGTGAAAAACTGTTTTTT,CAISESGSEKLFF
TRBV5-5,TRBD1,TRBJ2-3,-,TGTGCCAGCAGCTTAATAGGACAGGGGGCTTCTTTT,CASSLIGQGASF
TRBV6-1,-,TRBJ2-1,-,TGTGCCAGCATTGTCAGGGGAAAGGGTCATGAGCAGTTCTTC,CASIVRGKGHEQFF
TRBV19,-,TRBJ2-7,-,TGTGCCAGTAGTCGGACAGCCTCCTACGAGCAGTACTTC,CASSRTASYEQYF
TRBV10-3,TRBD2,TRBJ2-7,-,TGTGCCATCAGGGGACTAGCGGGCGAGCAGTACTTC,CAIRGLAGEQYF
TRBV10-2,TRBD2,TRBJ2-2,-,TGCGCCAGCAGCCGCCTAGCGGGAGGGTCTACCGGGGAGCTGTTTTTT,CASSRLAGGSTGELFF
TRBV5-4,-,TRBJ1-1,-,TGTGCCAGCAGCCTCGGGCTATCCACTGAAGCTTTCTTT,CASSLGLSTEAFF
TRBV11-3,TRBD1,TRBJ2-7,-,TGTGCCAGCAGCTTAGAGGAGGACAGGCCCCACGAGCAGTACTTC,CASSLEEDRPHEQYF
TRBV5-1,-,TRBJ2-3,-,TGCGCCAGCAGCTTGGCGGGGCACACAGATACGCAGTATTTT,CASSLAGHTDTQYF
TRBV5-8,-,TRBJ2-3,-,TGTGCCAGCAGCTTGGTTGGCACAGATACGCAGTATTTT,CASSLVGTDTQYF
TRBV27,-,TRBJ1-1,-,TGTGCCAAAGTACAAAGGCCCATAAGAATCGTCACTGAAGCTTTCTTT,CAKVQRPIRIVTEAFF
TRBV7-9,TRBD1,TRBJ1-1,-,TGTGCCAGCAGCCCTCGGCAGGGGGCATTTACTGAAGCTTTCTTT,CASSPRQGAFTEAFF
TRBV2,-,TRBJ1-2,-,TGTGCCAGCAGTGAAGAGGGGACCTTCTATGGCTACACCTTC,CASSEEGTFYGYTF
TRBV25-1,-,TRBJ1-6,-,TGTGCCAGCAGTGAATATGCGGGCGGGTGGTCCTATAATTCACCCCTCCACTTT,CASSEYAGGWSYNSPLHF
TRBV2,-,TRBJ2-2,-,TGTGCCAGCAGGGGAGAGCCGAACACCGGGGAGCTGTTTTTT,CASRGEPNTGELFF
TRBV10-3,-,TRBJ2-1,-,TGTGCCACCACAGAGAGCTCCTACAATGAGCAGTTCTTC,CATTESSYNEQFF
TRBV6-6,TRBD1,TRBJ1-1,-,TGTGCCAGCAGTGCCACGGGACAGTGGGAAGCTTTCTTT,CASSATGQWEAFF
TRBV19,TRBD1,TRBJ2-5,-,TGTGCCAGTAGTATGGGCGACAGGGATTGGGAGACCCAGTACTTC,CASSMGDRDWETQYF
TRBV9,TRBD2,TRBJ2-7,-,TGTGCCAGCAGCGTAGCTCCCGGGGGGGCGGAGGAGCAGTACTTC,CASSVAPGGAEEQYF
TRBV6-1,-,TRBJ2-7,-,TGTGCCAGCAGTCTACTTACAGGGTACGAGCAGTACTTC,CASSLLTGYEQYF
TRBV5-4,-,TRBJ2-4,-,TGTGCCAGCAGCTTGGCGGGAGCGGGAAACATTCAGTACTTC,CASSLAGAGNIQYF
TRBV6-5,-,TRBJ2-1,-,TGTGCCAGCAGTTACTCGAGACAGCTCAATGAGCAGTTCTTC,CASSYSRQLNEQFF